This note documents a single TCR beta chain sequence. Authors' methods: Estimation of nucleated cell counts relied on the amplification of reference gene primers. The data were produced by immunoSEQ multiplex PCR, yet TCRdb's version contains in-frame clones alone and is incomplete. The V and J calls and clone size come from that table; D and trimming were worked out from the DNA. Among approximately 110,000 clones listed, 86% were seen once. This specimen belongs to a study of blood T cell repertoires in COVID-19. Study background: The United States, Italy and Spain provided the acute and convalescent COVID-19 samples. T cells, B-cell-depleted T cells, or PBMCs supplied cDNA or gDNA.

Germline CDR1 reads MNHEY; CDR2 reads SMNVEV (reference sequence). V shed 8 bases and J 3 bases; nucleotides not matched to a gene: 12. There are 16 residues in the CDR3. The TCR sequence derives from a human donor in a cohort sampled during active COVID-19. This chain uses TRBV27 with TRBJ2-5; TRBD2 matches 10 bases. What was sequenced was peripheral blood. The CDR3 spells CASAFRTSGHKETQYF. The CDR3 DNA sequence: TGTGCCAGCGCCTTCCGGACTAGCGGCCACAAAGAGACCCAGTACTTC.